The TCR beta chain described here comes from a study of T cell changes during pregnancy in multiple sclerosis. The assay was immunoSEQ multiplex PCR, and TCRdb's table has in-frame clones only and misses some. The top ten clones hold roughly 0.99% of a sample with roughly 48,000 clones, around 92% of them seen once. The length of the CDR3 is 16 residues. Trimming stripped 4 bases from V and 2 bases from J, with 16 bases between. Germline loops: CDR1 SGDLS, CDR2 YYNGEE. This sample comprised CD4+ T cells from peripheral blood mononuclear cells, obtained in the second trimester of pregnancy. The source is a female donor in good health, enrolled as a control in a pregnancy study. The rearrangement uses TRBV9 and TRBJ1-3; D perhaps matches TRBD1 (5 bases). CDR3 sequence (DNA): TGTGCCAGCAGCCAGGGTGTTGGGCGCACTGGAAACACCATATATTTT. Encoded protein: CASSQGVGRTGNTIYF.